The rows below give T cell receptor beta chains drawn from one sample of a study of vaccination effects on CD4 cells after COVID-19. Sequenced by immunoSEQ multiplex PCR; TCRdb stores in-frame clones only, minus some. Of some 70,000 clones listed, 81% are singletons. No antigen has been assigned to these receptors. The specimen was CD4+ T cells from PBMCs cultured with HCoV-229E spike peptides, collected after COVID-19 vaccination. The receptor set was obtained from a human donor who received a COVID-19 vaccine. Both conserved end residues are part of each CDR3. Each record gives: CDR3 protein, CDR3 DNA, D gene, clone size, V gene, J gene, CDR3 length. The D gene is left open where the match is weak. Size is stated for part of the rows, as once, few or many counts, or as a class when the clone is expanded.

CASSLALTGAYGYTF	TGCGCCAGCAGCTTGGCGTTGACAGGGGCCTATGGCTACACCTTC	TRBD1	few	TRBV5-1	TRBJ1-2	15
CASSDESTGGKPQYF	TGTGCCAGCAGTGACGAATCGACAGGGGGAAAACCCCAGTACTTC	TRBD1	.	TRBV6-4	TRBJ2-5	15
CASSSGWGTQYF	TGTGCCAGCAGCTCCGGGTGGGGTACGCAGTATTTT	.	.	TRBV25-1	TRBJ2-3	12
CASSLEGWLGGPNTEAFF	TGTGCCAGCAGCTTGGAGGGATGGCTCGGGGGCCCGAACACTGAAGCTTTCTTT	.	.	TRBV7-2	TRBJ1-1	18
CASTLGGGGGRGYTF	TGTGCCAGCACCTTGGGGGGTGGAGGGGGCAGAGGCTACACCTTC	TRBD1	few	TRBV7-2	TRBJ1-2	15
CASSRAAGVLEKLFF	TGTGCCAGCAGCCGCGCCGCCGGGGTTCTTGAAAAACTGTTTTTT	.	.	TRBV4-2	TRBJ1-4	15
CASSRTGELFF	TGTGCCAGCAGCCGCACCGGGGAGCTGTTTTTT	.	.	TRBV6-5	TRBJ2-2	11
CASSQQGGPGELFF	TGTGCCAGCTCACAGCAAGGGGGTCCCGGGGAGCTGTTTTTT	.	.	TRBV18	TRBJ2-2	14
CASSLVSGTGYRGYTF	TGTGCCAGCAGTTTGGTTTCCGGGACAGGGTATCGCGGCTACACCTTC	TRBD1	.	TRBV27	TRBJ1-2	16
CASSSPGQGAINEKLFF	TGTGCCAGTAGTTCGCCGGGACAGGGGGCCATTAATGAAAAACTGTTTTTT	TRBD1	.	TRBV19	TRBJ1-4	17
CASSEAPGQAEANYGYTF	TGTGCCAGCAGTGAAGCTCCGGGACAGGCCGAGGCTAACTATGGCTACACCTTC	TRBD1	.	TRBV2	TRBJ1-2	18
CASSLSGVGEQFF	TGTGCCAGCAGCTTATCCGGGGTCGGTGAGCAGTTCTTC	.	.	TRBV7-3	TRBJ2-1	13
CASSPGGNTEAFF	TGTGCCAGCTCACCGGGGGGGAACACTGAAGCTTTCTTT	.	.	TRBV18	TRBJ1-1	13
CASSQGSAGFYGYTF	TGCGCCAGCAGCCAAGGCTCGGCAGGGTTCTATGGCTACACCTTC	.	.	TRBV4-3	TRBJ1-2	15
CASTSGATPPNGYTF	TGTGCCAGTACCTCTGGAGCCACTCCACCCAATGGCTACACCTTC	.	.	TRBV19	TRBJ1-2	15
CSAGDRSNQPQHF	TGCAGCGCTGGGGACAGGAGCAATCAGCCCCAGCATTTT	TRBD1	.	TRBV29-1	TRBJ1-5	13
CASSFKAGGEDQPQHF	TGTGCCAGCAGCTTTAAGGCAGGCGGGGAAGATCAGCCCCAGCATTTT	.	.	TRBV5-4	TRBJ1-5	16
CASSLQGVDTGELFF	TGCGCCAGCAGCTTGCAGGGGGTGGACACCGGGGAGCTGTTTTTT	TRBD1	.	TRBV5-1	TRBJ2-2	15
CASSVGMWTEAFF	TGTGCCAGCAGCGTAGGTATGTGGACTGAAGCTTTCTTT	.	.	TRBV9	TRBJ1-1	13
CASRRDRGSYNEQFF	TGTGCCAGTAGACGGGACAGGGGCTCCTACAATGAGCAGTTCTTC	TRBD1	.	TRBV19	TRBJ2-1	15
CASSSVGTGEETQYF	TGTGCCAGTAGTTCCGTCGGGACAGGAGAAGAGACCCAGTACTTC	TRBD1	.	TRBV19	TRBJ2-5	15
CASSIRDREAEQFF	TGTGCCAGCAGCATCCGGGACAGGGAGGCTGAGCAGTTCTTC	.	.	TRBV21-1	TRBJ2-1	14
CASSVDGSGTEAFF	TGTGCCAGCAGCGTAGATGGGTCGGGGACTGAAGCTTTCTTT	.	.	TRBV9	TRBJ1-1	14
CASSLESNYGYTF	TGTGCCAGCAGCTTGGAGAGTAACTATGGCTACACCTTC	.	.	TRBV5-5	TRBJ1-2	13
CASSLEFQETQYF	TGCGCCAGCAGCTTGGAGTTTCAAGAGACCCAGTACTTC	.	.	TRBV5-1	TRBJ2-5	13